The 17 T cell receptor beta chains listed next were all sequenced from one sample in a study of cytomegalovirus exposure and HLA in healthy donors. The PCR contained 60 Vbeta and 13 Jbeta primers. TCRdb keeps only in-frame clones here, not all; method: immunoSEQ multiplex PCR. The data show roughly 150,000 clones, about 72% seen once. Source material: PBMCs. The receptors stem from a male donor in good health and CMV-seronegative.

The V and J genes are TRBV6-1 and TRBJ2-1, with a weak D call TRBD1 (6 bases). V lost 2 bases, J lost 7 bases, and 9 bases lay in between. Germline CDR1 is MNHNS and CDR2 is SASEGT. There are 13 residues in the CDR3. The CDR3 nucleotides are TGTGCCAGCAGTGAACAGGGGATTAATGAGCAGTTCTTC. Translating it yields CASSEQGINEQFF.

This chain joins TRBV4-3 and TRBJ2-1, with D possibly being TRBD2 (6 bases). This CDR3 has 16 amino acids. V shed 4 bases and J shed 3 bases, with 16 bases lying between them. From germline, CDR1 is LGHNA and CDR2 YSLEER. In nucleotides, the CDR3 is TGCGCCAGCAGCCCCCGGAGGGGCTCAGGCTACAATGAGCAGTTCTTC. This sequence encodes CASSPRRGSGYNEQFF.

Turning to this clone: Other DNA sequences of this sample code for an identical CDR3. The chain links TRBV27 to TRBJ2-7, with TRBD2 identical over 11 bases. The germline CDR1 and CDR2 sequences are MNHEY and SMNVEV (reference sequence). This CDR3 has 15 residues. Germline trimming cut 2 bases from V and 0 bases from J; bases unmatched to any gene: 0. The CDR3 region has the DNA TGTGCCAGCAGTTTAGGGACTAGCGGCTCCTACGAGCAGTACTTC. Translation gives CASSLGTSGSYEQYF.

CDR3 in DNA: TGCGCCAGCAGCCAAGGGCTAGCGGGGTTCTACGAGCAGTACTTC. This gives the protein CASSQGLAGFYEQYF. The gene calls are TRBV4-3 and TRBJ2-5, with 9 bases lining up with TRBD2. The end of the DNA is better explained by TRBJ2-7, so the J call may be wrong. This CDR3 spans 15 amino acids. CDR1 and CDR2 from the germline V gene are LGHNA and YSLEER.

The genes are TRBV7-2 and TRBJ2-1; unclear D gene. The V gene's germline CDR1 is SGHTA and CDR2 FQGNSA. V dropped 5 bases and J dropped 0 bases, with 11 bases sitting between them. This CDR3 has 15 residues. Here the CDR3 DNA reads TGTGCCAGCAGCACCAGGTCCCGCTCCTACAATGAGCAGTTCTTC. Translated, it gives CASSTRSRSYNEQFF. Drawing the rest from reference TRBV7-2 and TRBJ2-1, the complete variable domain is GAGVSQSPSNKVTEKGKDVELRCDPISGHTALYWYRQSLGQGLEFLIYFQGNSAPDKSGLPSDRFSAERTGGSVSTLTIQRTQQEDSAVYLCASSTRSRSYNEQFFGPGTRLTVL.

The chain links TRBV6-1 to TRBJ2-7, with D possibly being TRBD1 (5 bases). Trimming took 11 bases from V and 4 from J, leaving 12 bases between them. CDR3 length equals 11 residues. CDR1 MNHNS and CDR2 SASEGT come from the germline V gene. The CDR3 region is CAVRGPYEQYF. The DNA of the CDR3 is TGTGCCGTAAGGGGCCCGTACGAGCAGTACTTC.

The CDR3 here is CASSSTSGGYNEQFF. As DNA, the CDR3 is TGTGCCAGCAGCTCCACTAGCGGGGGATACAATGAGCAGTTCTTC. The J gene is TRBJ2-1, the V gene TRBV5-4; TRBD2 agrees at 11 bases. This CDR3 is built from 15 residues. Trimming cost V 3 bases and J 4 bases; bases outside gene matches: 3. Germline V lookup: CDR1 SGHNT, CDR2 YYREEE (reference sequence).

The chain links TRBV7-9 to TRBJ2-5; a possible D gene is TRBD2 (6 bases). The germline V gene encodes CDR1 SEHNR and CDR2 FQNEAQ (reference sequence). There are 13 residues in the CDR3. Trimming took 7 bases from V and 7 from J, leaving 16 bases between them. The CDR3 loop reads CASIGGSGGTQYF. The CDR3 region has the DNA TGTGCCAGCATTGGGGGGTCCGGCGGGACCCAGTACTTC.

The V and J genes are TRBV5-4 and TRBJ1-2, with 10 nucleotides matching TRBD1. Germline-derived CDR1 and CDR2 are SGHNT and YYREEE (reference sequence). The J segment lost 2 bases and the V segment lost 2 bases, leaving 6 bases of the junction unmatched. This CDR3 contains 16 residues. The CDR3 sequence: CASSLPGGQGNYGYTF. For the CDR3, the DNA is TGTGCCAGCAGCTTACCCGGGGGACAGGGGAACTATGGCTACACCTTC.

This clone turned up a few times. The CDR3 loop reads CASSPPGTGREKLFF. The CDR3 DNA is TGTGCCAGCAGTCCACCCGGGACAGGGAGGGAAAAACTGTTTTTT. The chain is built from TRBV28 and TRBJ1-4; 9 bases are shared with TRBD1. The CDR3 contains 15 residues. Germline V gives CDR1 MDHEN, CDR2 SYDVKM. V trimming: 5 bases; J trimming: 8 bases; junction bases outside the gene matches: 9.

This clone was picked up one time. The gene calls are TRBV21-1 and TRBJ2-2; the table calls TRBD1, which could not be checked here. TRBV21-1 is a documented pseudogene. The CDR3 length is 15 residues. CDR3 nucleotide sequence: TGTGCCAGCAGCAAGGTCGTCAGGGTGACCGGGGAGCTGTTTTTT. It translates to CASSKVVRVTGELFF.

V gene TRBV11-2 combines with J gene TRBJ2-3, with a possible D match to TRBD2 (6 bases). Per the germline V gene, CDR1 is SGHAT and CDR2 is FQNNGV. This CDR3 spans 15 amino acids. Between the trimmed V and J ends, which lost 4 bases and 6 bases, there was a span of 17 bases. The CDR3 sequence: CASSSSSAFGDTQYF. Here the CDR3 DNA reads TGTGCCAGCAGCTCCTCTAGCGCCTTCGGGGATACGCAGTATTTT.

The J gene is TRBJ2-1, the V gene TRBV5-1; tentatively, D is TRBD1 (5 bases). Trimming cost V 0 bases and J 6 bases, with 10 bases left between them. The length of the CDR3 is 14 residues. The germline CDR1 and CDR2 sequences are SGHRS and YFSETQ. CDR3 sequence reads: CASSLGQTPNEQFF. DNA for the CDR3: TGCGCCAGCAGCTTGGGACAGACTCCCAATGAGCAGTTCTTC.

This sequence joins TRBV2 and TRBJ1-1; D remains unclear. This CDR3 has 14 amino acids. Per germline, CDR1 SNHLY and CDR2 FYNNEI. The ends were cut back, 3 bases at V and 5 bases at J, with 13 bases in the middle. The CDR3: CASSDATPGTEAFF. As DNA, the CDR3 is TGTGCCAGCAGTGATGCGACACCTGGGACTGAAGCTTTCTTT. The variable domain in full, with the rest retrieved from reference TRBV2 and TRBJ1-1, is EPEVTQTPSHQVTQMGQEVILRCVPISNHLYFYWYRQILGQKVEFLVSFYNNEISEKSEIFDDQFSVERPDGSNFTLKIRSTKLEDSAMYFCASSDATPGTEAFFGQGTRLTVV.

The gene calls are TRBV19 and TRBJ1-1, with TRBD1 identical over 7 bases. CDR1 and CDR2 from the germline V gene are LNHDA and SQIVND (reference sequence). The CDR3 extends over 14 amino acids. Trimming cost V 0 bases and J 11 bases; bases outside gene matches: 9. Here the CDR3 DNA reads TGTGCCAGTAGTATAGACTCGGGACAGTCGTCTGCTTTCTTT. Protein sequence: CASSIDSGQSSAFF.

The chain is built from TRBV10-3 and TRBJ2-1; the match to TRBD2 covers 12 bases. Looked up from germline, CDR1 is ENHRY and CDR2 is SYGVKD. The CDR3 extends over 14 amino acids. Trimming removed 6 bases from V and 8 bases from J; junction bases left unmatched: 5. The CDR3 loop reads CAIRTSGSRYEQFF. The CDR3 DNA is TGTGCCATCAGGACTAGCGGGAGTCGGTATGAGCAGTTCTTC.

CDR3 amino acids: CASRLQDGSYEQYF. DNA for the CDR3: TGTGCCAGCAGACTACAGGATGGAAGCTACGAGCAGTACTTC. The chain has TRBV28 and TRBJ2-7; tentatively, D is TRBD1 (5 bases). This CDR3 is 14 amino acids long. The V and J ends lost 6 bases and 3 bases respectively, with 15 bases between them. Germline-derived CDR1 and CDR2 are MDHEN and SYDVKM.